This record covers a single TCR beta chain. Its specificity is not known. The junction departs from germline at one end; a sequencing error may be responsible. These data belong to a study of T-cell memory formation after mild COVID-19. Looked up from germline, CDR1 is SGHRS and CDR2 is YFSETQ. This CDR3 spans 13 amino acids. General study results and limits: A balance of CD4 and CD8 characterized clones contracting day 15 to 85, whereas later expanders leaned CD4+. Researchers could not confirm that second-wave clones peaking on day 37 targeted SARS-CoV-2. Mainly CM and EM harbored the contracting CD4+ clones; mainly EMRA harbored the CD8+ ones.

Constant-segment primers served in 5'RACE that generated TCR alpha and TCR beta cDNA libraries bearing sample barcodes and UMIs. TCRdb re-called the 5' RACE reads through MiXCR, storing one row per CDR3 protein. The sample has some 330,000 distinct CDR3 sequences; around a fifth are singletons. This chain links TRBV5-1 with TRBJ2-5; D unresolved. Input material: PBMCs or a T cell subset sorted from them (not recorded which). The TCR sequence derives from an adult woman who had mild COVID-19 (a few samples of this study predate the infection). Cell type and time point are not known. The DNA for the CDR3 is TGCGCCAGCAGCCAGGTCGACCAAGGGACCCAGTACTTC. It yields the protein CASSQVDQGTQYF.